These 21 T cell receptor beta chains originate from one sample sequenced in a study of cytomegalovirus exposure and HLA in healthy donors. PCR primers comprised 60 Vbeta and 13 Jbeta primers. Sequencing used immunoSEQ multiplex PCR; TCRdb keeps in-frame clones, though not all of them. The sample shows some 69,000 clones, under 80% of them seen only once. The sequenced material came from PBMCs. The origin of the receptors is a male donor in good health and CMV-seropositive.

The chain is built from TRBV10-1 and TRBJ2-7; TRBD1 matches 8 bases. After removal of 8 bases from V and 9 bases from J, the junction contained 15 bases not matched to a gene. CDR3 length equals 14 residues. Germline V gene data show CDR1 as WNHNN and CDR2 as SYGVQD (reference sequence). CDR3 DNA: TGCGCCAGCGCAGGTGGGGCAGGGGGCTTCGGGCAGTACTTC. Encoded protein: CASAGGAGGFGQYF.

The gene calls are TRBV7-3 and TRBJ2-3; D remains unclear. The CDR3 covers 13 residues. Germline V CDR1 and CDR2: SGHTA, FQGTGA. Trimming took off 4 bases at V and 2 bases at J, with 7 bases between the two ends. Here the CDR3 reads CASSSLPTDTQYF. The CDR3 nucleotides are TGTGCCAGCAGCTCACTTCCCACAGATACGCAGTATTTT.

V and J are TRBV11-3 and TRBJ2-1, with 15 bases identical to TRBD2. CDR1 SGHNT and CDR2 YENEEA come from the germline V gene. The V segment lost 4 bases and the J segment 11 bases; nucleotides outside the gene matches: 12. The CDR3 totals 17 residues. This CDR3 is CASSSRGAGTSGGKQFF. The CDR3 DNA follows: TGTGCCAGCAGCTCTAGGGGGGCCGGGACTAGCGGGGGGAAGCAGTTCTTC. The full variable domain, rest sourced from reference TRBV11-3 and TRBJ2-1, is EAGVVQSPRYKIIEKKQPVAFWCNPISGHNTLYWYLQNLGQGPELLIRYENEEAVDDSQLPKDRFSAERLKGVDSTLKIQPAELGDSAVYLCASSSRGAGTSGGKQFFGPGTRLTVL.

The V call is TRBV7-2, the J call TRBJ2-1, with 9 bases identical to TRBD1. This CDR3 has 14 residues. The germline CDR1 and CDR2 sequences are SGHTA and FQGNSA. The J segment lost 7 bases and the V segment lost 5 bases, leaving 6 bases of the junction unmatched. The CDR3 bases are TGTGCCAGCAGCCAGGACAGGGGTTATAATGAGCAGTTCTTC. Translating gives CASSQDRGYNEQFF.

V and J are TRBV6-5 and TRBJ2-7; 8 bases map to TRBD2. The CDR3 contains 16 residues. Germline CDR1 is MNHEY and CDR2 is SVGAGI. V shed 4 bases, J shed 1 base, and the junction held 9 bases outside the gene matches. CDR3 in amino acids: CASSFTGLADSYEQYF. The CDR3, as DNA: TGTGCCAGCAGTTTCACCGGACTAGCTGATTCCTACGAGCAGTACTTC.

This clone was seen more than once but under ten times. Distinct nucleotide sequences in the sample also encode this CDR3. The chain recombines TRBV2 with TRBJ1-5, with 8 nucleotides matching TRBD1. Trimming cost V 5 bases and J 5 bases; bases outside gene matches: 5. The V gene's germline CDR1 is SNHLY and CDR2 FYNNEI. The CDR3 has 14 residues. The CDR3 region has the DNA TGTGCCAGCAGTCCCGACAGGGGTGATCAGCCCCAGCATTTT. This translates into CASSPDRGDQPQHF. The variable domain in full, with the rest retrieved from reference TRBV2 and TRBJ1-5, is EPEVTQTPSHQVTQMGQEVILRCVPISNHLYFYWYRQILGQKVEFLVSFYNNEISEKSEIFDDQFSVERPDGSNFTLKIRSTKLEDSAMYFCASSPDRGDQPQHFGDGTRLSIL.

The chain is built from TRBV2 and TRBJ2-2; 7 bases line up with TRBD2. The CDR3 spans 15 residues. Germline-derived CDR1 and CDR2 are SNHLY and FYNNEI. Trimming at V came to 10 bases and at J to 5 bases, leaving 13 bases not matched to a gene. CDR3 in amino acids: CATSDSGTSTGELFF. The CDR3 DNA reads TGTGCCACATCAGACAGCGGGACCAGTACCGGGGAGCTGTTTTTT.

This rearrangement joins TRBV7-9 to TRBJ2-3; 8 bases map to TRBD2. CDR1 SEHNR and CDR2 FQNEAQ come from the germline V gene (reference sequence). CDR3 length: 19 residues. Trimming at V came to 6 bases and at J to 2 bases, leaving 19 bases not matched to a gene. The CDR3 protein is CASSGPAGAPWIHTDTQYF. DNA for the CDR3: TGTGCCAGCAGTGGTCCAGCGGGAGCCCCCTGGATACACACAGATACGCAGTATTTT. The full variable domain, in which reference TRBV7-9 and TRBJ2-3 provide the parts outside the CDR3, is DTGVSQNPRHKITKRGQNVTFRCDPISEHNRLYWYRQTLGQGPEFLTYFQNEAQLEKSRLLSDRFSAERPKGSFSTLEIQRTEQGDSAMYLCASSGPAGAPWIHTDTQYFGPGTRLTVL.

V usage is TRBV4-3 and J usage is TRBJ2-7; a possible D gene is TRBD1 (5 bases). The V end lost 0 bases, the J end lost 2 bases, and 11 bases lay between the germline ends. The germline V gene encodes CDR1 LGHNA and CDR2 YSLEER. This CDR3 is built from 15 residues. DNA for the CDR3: TGCGCCAGCAGCCAAGATGATGGGGCCCCCTACGAGCAGTACTTC. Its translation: CASSQDDGAPYEQYF.

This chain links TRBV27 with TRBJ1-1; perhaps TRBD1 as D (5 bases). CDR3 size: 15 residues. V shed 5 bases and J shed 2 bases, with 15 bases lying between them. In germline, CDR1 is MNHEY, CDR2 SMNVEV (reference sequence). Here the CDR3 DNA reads TGTGCCAGCAGTGGCTGGACGGGGGGAAACACTGAAGCTTTCTTT. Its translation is CASSGWTGGNTEAFF.

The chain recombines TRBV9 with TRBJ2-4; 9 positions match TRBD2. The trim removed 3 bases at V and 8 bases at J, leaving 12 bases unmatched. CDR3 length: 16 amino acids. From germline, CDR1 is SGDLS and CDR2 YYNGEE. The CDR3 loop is CASSETVAGGRDIQYF. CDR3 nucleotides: TGTGCCAGCAGCGAGACGGTTGCGGGGGGGCGAGACATTCAGTACTTC.

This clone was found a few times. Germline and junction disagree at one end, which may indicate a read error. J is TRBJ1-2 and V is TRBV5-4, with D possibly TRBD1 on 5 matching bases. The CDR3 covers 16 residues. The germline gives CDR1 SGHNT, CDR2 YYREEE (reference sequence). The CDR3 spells CASSQDQGSPNYGYTF. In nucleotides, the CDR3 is TGCGCCAGCAGCCAAGATCAGGGTTCTCCTAACTATGGCTACACCTTC.

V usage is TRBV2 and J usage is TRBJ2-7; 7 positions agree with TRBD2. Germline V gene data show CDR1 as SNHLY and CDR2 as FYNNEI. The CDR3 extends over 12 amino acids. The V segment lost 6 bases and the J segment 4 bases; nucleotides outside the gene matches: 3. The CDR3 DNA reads TGTGCCAGCAGGGGGGAGGGGTACGAGCAGTACTTC. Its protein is CASRGEGYEQYF.

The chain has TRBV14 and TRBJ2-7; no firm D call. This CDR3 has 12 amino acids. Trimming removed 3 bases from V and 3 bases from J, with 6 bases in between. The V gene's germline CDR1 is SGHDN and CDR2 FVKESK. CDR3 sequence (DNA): TGTGCCAGCAGCCAGTTGAGCTACGAGCAGTACTTC. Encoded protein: CASSQLSYEQYF. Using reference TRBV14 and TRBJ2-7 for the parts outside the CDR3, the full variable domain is EAGVTQFPSHSVIEKGQTVTLRCDPISGHDNLYWYRRVMGKEIKFLLHFVKESKQDESGMPNNRFLAERTGGTYSTLKVQPAELEDSGVYFCASSQLSYEQYFGPGTRLTVT.

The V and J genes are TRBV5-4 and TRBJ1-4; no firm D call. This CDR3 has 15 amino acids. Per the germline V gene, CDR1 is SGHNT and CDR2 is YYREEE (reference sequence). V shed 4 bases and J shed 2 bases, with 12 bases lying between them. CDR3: CASSGESGTNEKLFF. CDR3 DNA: TGTGCCAGCAGCGGAGAGTCGGGGACTAATGAAAAACTGTTTTTT.

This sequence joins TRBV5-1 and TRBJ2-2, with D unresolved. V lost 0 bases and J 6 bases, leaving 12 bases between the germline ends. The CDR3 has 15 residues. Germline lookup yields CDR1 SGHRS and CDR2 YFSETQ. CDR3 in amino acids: CASSLVRVYAGELFF. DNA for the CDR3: TGCGCCAGCAGCTTGGTGCGTGTCTATGCCGGGGAGCTGTTTTTT.

As DNA, the CDR3 is TGTGCCAGCAGCTCCCCTAACACTGAAGCTTTCTTT. It encodes CASSSPNTEAFF. The genes are TRBV5-4 and TRBJ1-1; D is unresolved. The germline CDR1 and CDR2 sequences are SGHNT and YYREEE (reference sequence). Trimming removed 3 bases at V and 2 bases at J, with 5 bases between. The CDR3 consists of 12 residues.

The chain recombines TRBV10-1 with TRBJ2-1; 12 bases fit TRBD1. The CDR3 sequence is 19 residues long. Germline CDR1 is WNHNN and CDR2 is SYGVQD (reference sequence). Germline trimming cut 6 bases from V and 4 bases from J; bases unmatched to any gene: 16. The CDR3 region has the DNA TGCGCCAGCAGCCCTGCGGGGACAGGGGGCGGTGGGATTTACAATGAGCAGTTCTTC. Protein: CASSPAGTGGGGIYNEQFF.

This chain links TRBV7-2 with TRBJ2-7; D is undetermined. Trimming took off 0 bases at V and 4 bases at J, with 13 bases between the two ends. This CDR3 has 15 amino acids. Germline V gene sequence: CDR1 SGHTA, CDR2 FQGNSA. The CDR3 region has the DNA TGTGCCAGCAGCTTAGCGCTAGGTTCGTCATACGAGCAGTACTTC. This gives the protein CASSLALGSSYEQYF. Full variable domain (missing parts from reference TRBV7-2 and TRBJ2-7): GAGVSQSPSNKVTEKGKDVELRCDPISGHTALYWYRQSLGQGLEFLIYFQGNSAPDKSGLPSDRFSAERTGGSVSTLTIQRTQQEDSAVYLCASSLALGSSYEQYFGPGTRLTVT.

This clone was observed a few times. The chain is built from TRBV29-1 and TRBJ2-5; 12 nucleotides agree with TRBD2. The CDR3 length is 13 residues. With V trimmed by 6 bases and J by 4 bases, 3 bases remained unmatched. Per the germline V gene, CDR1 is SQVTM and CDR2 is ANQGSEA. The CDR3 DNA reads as TGCAGCGTGACTAGCGGGGGAGGAGAGACCCAGTACTTC. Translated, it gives CSVTSGGGETQYF.

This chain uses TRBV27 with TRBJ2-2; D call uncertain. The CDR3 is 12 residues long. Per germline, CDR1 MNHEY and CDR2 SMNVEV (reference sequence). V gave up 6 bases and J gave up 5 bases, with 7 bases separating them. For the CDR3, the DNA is TGTGCCAGCAGGGAGAGGACCGGGGAGCTGTTTTTT. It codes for CASRERTGELFF.